A selection of T cell receptor beta chains follows, all from one sample in a study of identical twins. TCRdb itself ran the 5' RACE reads through MiXCR, one entry per CDR3 protein. Here the sample spans approximately 490,000 distinct CDR3 sequences, around 24% being singletons. Another study also made use of these data, one on yellow fever vaccine responses in identical twins.

Sequenced input: CD4+ T cells sorted from blood. The source of these receptors is a woman between 18 and 29 years old in good health. Both conserved end residues are part of each CDR3. A D gene is named only where the DNA matches it firmly. Rows give clone size only sometimes, using once, few, many, or a class for an expanded clone.

TRBJ2-3,.,.,TRBV3-1,CASSYGRTDTQYF,TGTGCCAGCAGCTACGGGAGAACAGATACGCAGTATTTT
TRBJ2-1,.,.,TRBV20-1,CSARELSTRYNEQFF,TGCAGTGCTAGAGAGCTTAGTACTCGGTACAATGAGCAGTTCTTC
TRBJ2-1,TRBD1,few,TRBV15,CATSRDYTGGDSHEQFF,TGTGCCACCAGCAGAGATTATACAGGGGGAGACTCCCATGAGCAGTTCTTC
TRBJ2-4,.,.,TRBV7-9,CASSLEGDIQYF,TGTGCCAGCAGCTTAGAAGGGGACATTCAGTACTTC
TRBJ2-1,.,many,TRBV7-9,CASSPTLGGLSYNEQFF,TGTGCCAGCAGCCCAACCCTTGGGGGGTTGTCCTACAATGAGCAGTTCTTC
TRBJ1-6,.,.,TRBV4-1,CASSQVAGARGSPLHF,TGCGCCAGCAGCCAAGTGGCAGGGGCTAGAGGTTCACCCCTCCACTTT
TRBJ1-1,.,.,TRBV12-3/TRBV12-4,CASSRRNLNTEAFF,TGTGCCAGCAGCCGCAGGAACTTGAACACTGAAGCTTTCTTT
TRBJ2-2,.,.,TRBV6-4,CASSDQGHTGELFF,TGTGCCAGCAGTGACCAAGGTCACACCGGGGAGCTGTTTTTT
TRBJ2-1,TRBD2,few,TRBV20-1,CSAGPGLANNEQFF,TGCAGTGCTGGCCCGGGACTAGCTAACAATGAGCAGTTCTTC
TRBJ2-3,TRBD1,.,TRBV5-1,CASSIGQGADTQYF,TGCGCCAGCAGTATCGGACAGGGGGCAGATACGCAGTATTTT
TRBJ2-1,.,.,TRBV11-1,CASSFLGPGNSHEQFF,TGTGCCAGCAGCTTTCTCGGTCCAGGGAATAGTCATGAGCAGTTCTTC
TRBJ2-1,TRBD2,many,TRBV3-1,CASSQSSGDNEQFF,TGTGCCAGCAGCCAGTCTAGCGGTGACAATGAGCAGTTCTTC
TRBJ2-2,.,.,TRBV6-1,CASTPTATGELFF,TGTGCCAGCACTCCTACCGCCACCGGGGAGCTGTTTTTT
TRBJ2-1,TRBD2,few,TRBV9,CASSPTSGAFYNEQFF,TGTGCCAGCAGCCCTACTAGCGGGGCTTTCTACAATGAGCAGTTCTTC
TRBJ2-7,TRBD2,.,TRBV2,CASSERLAGGQSYEQYF,TGTGCCAGCAGTGAAAGGCTAGCGGGAGGGCAATCCTACGAGCAGTACTTC
TRBJ2-5,.,once,TRBV7-2,CASSKLLQETQYF,TGTGCCAGCAGCAAACTCCTACAAGAGACCCAGTACTTC
TRBJ2-3,TRBD2,.,TRBV5-5,CASSWPSGLSTDTQYF,TGTGCCAGCAGCTGGCCTAGCGGGCTTAGCACAGATACGCAGTATTTT
TRBJ2-1,.,few,TRBV3-1,CASSQGALGTHSYNEQFF,TGTGCCAGCAGCCAAGGGGCTCTCGGGACTCACTCCTACAATGAGCAGTTCTTC
TRBJ2-3,.,many,TRBV5-1,CASSRTPRTTDTQYF,TGCGCCAGCAGCCGGACTCCTCGTACCACAGATACGCAGTATTTT
TRBJ2-2,TRBD2,few,TRBV13,CASSSLLAGRDTGELFF,TGTGCCAGCAGCTCCCTTTTGGCAGGGAGGGACACCGGGGAGCTGTTTTTT
TRBJ2-5,TRBD1,few,TRBV9,CASSVTVRTGIQETQYF,TGTGCCAGCAGCGTGACGGTTAGGACAGGGATACAAGAGACCCAGTACTTC
TRBJ2-7,.,few,TRBV7-3,CASSFFGGPTSEQYF,TGTGCCAGCAGCTTTTTCGGAGGCCCCACCTCCGAGCAGTACTTC